This entry lists 4 T cell receptor beta chains sequenced from one sample in a study of blood T cell repertoires in COVID-19. Sequencing used immunoSEQ multiplex PCR; TCRdb keeps in-frame clones, though not all of them. The sample has 200,000 or so clones; 75% to 90% are singletons. The sequencing input was peripheral blood. These receptors came from a man aged 70-80 years with active or convalescent COVID-19.

The CDR3 region is CASSNKQGASEKLFF. The CDR3 nucleotides are TGCGCCAGCAGCAATAAACAGGGGGCCTCGGAAAAACTGTTTTTT. V and J are TRBV5-1 and TRBJ1-4; 9 bases are a match to TRBD1. Trimming at V came to 4 bases and at J to 8 bases, leaving 9 bases not matched to a gene. This CDR3 contains 15 residues. Germline CDR1 SGHRS, CDR2 YFSETQ.

The chain joins TRBV7-2 to TRBJ1-3; D not certain. This CDR3 is 16 amino acids long. Trimming took 5 bases from V and 0 from J, leaving 14 bases between them. The germline gives CDR1 SGHTA, CDR2 FQGNSA. The CDR3 is CASSDGIDISGNTIYF. The CDR3 DNA follows: TGTGCCAGCAGCGACGGGATCGACATCTCTGGAAACACCATATATTTT.

The V gene is TRBV6-4, the J gene TRBJ2-3, with a possible D match to TRBD2 (6 bases). This CDR3 comprises 12 residues. CDR1 MRHNA and CDR2 SNTAGT come from the germline V gene. The ends were cut back, 0 bases at V and 14 bases at J, with 12 bases in the middle. DNA of the CDR3: TGTGCCAGCAGTGACTCGGGCGGGGTCCGGTATTTT. As protein: CASSDSGGVRYF.

V and J are TRBV5-1 and TRBJ2-2, with D possibly matching TRBD1 (6 bases). This CDR3 comprises 15 residues. In germline, CDR1 is SGHRS, CDR2 YFSETQ. V gave up 8 bases and J gave up 6 bases, with 20 bases separating them. CDR3 bases: TGCGCCAGTCGGCAAATACAGGGAGACGCCGGGGAGCTGTTTTTT. Translated: CASRQIQGDAGELFF.